This TCR beta chain was identified in a study of blood T cell repertoires in COVID-19. About the study: COVID-19 samples collected from the United States, Italy and Spain covered acute and convalescent phases. The analysed material was cDNA or gDNA that came from T cells, B-cell-depleted T cells, or PBMCs.

Original methodology: Nucleated cell number was recorded as an estimate derived from reference gene primer amplification. The assay was immunoSEQ multiplex PCR, and TCRdb's table has in-frame clones only and misses some. That table supplies the V and J calls and clone size; D and trimming were determined from the DNA. The sample shows about 160,000 clones, approximately 84% of them seen only once. This CDR3 is 14 amino acids long. V gave up 1 base and J gave up 7 bases, with 14 bases separating them. The germline gives CDR1 SGHNT, CDR2 YYREEE (reference sequence). The chain has TRBV5-4 and TRBJ1-2, with D tentatively TRBD1 (5 bases). The sequenced sample was peripheral blood. This receptor was identified in a man in his 70s with acute or convalescent COVID-19. The CDR3 DNA sequence: TGTGCCAGCAGCTTGTTCTTCGGGGGGAGTGGCTACACCTTC. Protein product: CASSLFFGGSGYTF.